One T cell receptor beta chain is described in this entry. This record comes from a study of control samples from healthy donors and cancer patients. The CDR3 runs to 14 residues. Germline CDR1 and CDR2: MNHEY and SVGAGI. The ends were cut back, 6 bases at V and 0 bases at J, with 10 bases in the middle. Sequencing was performed with immunoSEQ multiplex PCR; in TCRdb, only in-frame clones are kept and a portion is missing. Counted here are 170,000 or so clones, roughly 89% occurring once; the ten biggest clones make up about 1.4%. The sample was blood. The genes are TRBV6-5 and TRBJ2-3; tentative D call: TRBD2 (6 bases). The sequence was collected from a woman in her forties or fifties in good health. The CDR3: CASRAGTSTDTQYF. CDR3 nucleotide sequence: TGTGCCAGCAGGGCCGGGACTAGCACAGATACGCAGTATTTT.